This TCR beta chain was recovered during a study of post-analysis software for immune sequencing data. About the study: Relapsing-remitting, secondary progressive and progressive-relapsing multiple sclerosis were all included among the disease courses. Study results and limitations: Multiple sclerosis was associated with a significant reduction in normalized Chao1 diversity relative to controls. Relative to controls, patients had five TRBV segments at higher frequency, with TRBV5-6, TRBV5-1 and TRBV20-1 among these.

V lost 5 bases, J lost 0 bases, and 11 bases lay in between. Germline V gene lookup returns CDR1 SEHNR and CDR2 FQNEAQ (reference sequence). The CDR3 covers 14 residues. In regard to this clonotype: Its target is not known.

Prepared libraries of TCR beta cDNA carried unique molecular identifiers. One entry per CDR3 protein, called by TCRdb with MiXCR from the PCR reads. Of roughly 580,000 distinct CDR3 sequences detected, roughly two fifths appear once; the ten largest clones hold about 1.8%. The chain couples TRBV7-9 to TRBJ2-7; tentative D call: TRBD2 (5 bases). Sequenced material: blood. This sequence was found in a girl aged 5-17 years with multiple sclerosis. The CDR3 is CASSPTTSSYEQYF. CDR3 DNA: TGTGCCAGCAGCCCGACTACTTCCTCCTACGAGCAGTACTTC.